The 28 T cell receptor beta chains below come from one sample, sequenced in a study of cytomegalovirus exposure and HLA in healthy donors. Primers for the PCR totalled 60 Vbeta and 13 Jbeta. Method: immunoSEQ multiplex PCR; TCRdb's copy keeps in-frame clones and lacks some. The sample yields about 150,000 clones, just under 65% seen once. Specimen: PBMCs. The receptors shown here come from a woman aged 55-70 years in good health and CMV-seropositive.

CDR3 sequence (DNA): TGTGCCAGCAGCTCCTCCAGGGCTAGTCGTCACGAGCAGTACTTC. As protein: CASSSSRASRHEQYF. The chain joins TRBV11-2 to TRBJ2-7, with D tentatively TRBD1 (5 bases). V was trimmed by 4 bases and J by 5 bases, leaving 18 bases between them. The CDR3 runs to 15 residues. Germline values: CDR1 SGHAT, CDR2 FQNNGV.

The chain links TRBV11-2 to TRBJ1-1; D is uncertain. Germline lookup yields CDR1 SGHAT and CDR2 FQNNGV. V gave up 0 bases and J gave up 6 bases, with 11 bases separating them. This CDR3 has 14 amino acids. Here the CDR3 DNA reads TGTGCCAGCAGCTTAGATCGGAGGACTCCTGAAGCTTTCTTT. Translating it yields CASSLDRRTPEAFF.

The J gene is TRBJ1-2, the V gene TRBV27; TRBD1 matches at 9 bases. The CDR3 length is 14 residues. Trimming at V came to 2 bases and at J to 4 bases, leaving 2 bases not matched to a gene. Per the germline V gene, CDR1 is MNHEY and CDR2 is SMNVEV (reference sequence). CDR3 DNA: TGTGCCAGCAGTTTACGACAGGGGGGCTATGGCTACACCTTC. The encoded protein is CASSLRQGGYGYTF.

In its sample, this clone was seen a few times. The gene calls are TRBV4-1 and TRBJ1-5, with 7 bases lining up with TRBD1. V was clipped by 2 bases and J by 5 bases; unmatched bases: 6. Germline V lookup: CDR1 MGHRA, CDR2 YSYEKL. This CDR3 comprises 15 residues. Here the CDR3 DNA reads TGCGCCAGCAGCCAACTTACAGGGGTGGATCAGCCCCAGCATTTT. Translating it yields CASSQLTGVDQPQHF.

The V gene is TRBV4-1, the J gene TRBJ2-1; TRBD2 matches at 7 bases. This CDR3 has 15 amino acids. The germline CDR1 and CDR2 sequences are MGHRA and YSYEKL. V trimming: 4 bases; J trimming: 4 bases; junction bases outside the gene matches: 7. The CDR3: CASSRRLAVYNEQFF. Written as DNA, the CDR3 is TGCGCCAGCAGCCGTCGGCTAGCGGTTTACAATGAGCAGTTCTTC.

This clone was counted between two and nine times. The chain has TRBV4-1 and TRBJ2-7; TRBD1 is a possible D gene (6 bases). CDR1 is MGHRA, CDR2 YSYEKL, per germline. The V end was cut by 1 base, the J end by 1 base, with 11 bases between. This CDR3 region has 15 residues. CDR3 sequence (DNA): TGCGCCAGCAGCCAAGGGACAGTTGGTTCCTACGAGCAGTACTTC. Protein product: CASSQGTVGSYEQYF.

This clone was picked up one time. This chain joins TRBV2 and TRBJ2-2; a weak D match, TRBD1 (6 bases). V lost 5 bases to trimming and J lost 2 bases, with 12 bases between them. The CDR3 has 15 residues. Germline CDR1 and CDR2: SNHLY and FYNNEI. The CDR3 DNA sequence: TGTGCCAGCAGTCGAGGACAGTATAACACCGGGGAGCTGTTTTTT. Translating it yields CASSRGQYNTGELFF.

The rearrangement joins TRBV19 to TRBJ2-5; 10 nucleotides agree with TRBD2. The CDR3 runs 15 residues. With V trimmed by 8 bases and J by 3 bases, 9 bases remained unmatched. CDR1 is LNHDA and CDR2 is SQIVND in the germline V gene (reference sequence). CDR3 sequence reads: CASQSGRAGEETQYF. The CDR3 DNA reads TGTGCCAGTCAAAGCGGGAGGGCCGGAGAAGAGACCCAGTACTTC. The variable domain in full, with the rest retrieved from reference TRBV19 and TRBJ2-5, is DGGITQSPKYLFRKEGQNVTLSCEQNLNHDAMYWYRQDPGQGLRLIYYSQIVNDFQKGDIAEGYSVSREKKESFPLTVTSAQKNPTAFYLCASQSGRAGEETQYFGPGTRLLVL.

Here the CDR3 reads CASSVRAPAYEQYF. As DNA, the CDR3 is TGTGCCAGCAGTGTGAGGGCGCCAGCCTACGAGCAGTACTTC. V is TRBV2 and J is TRBJ2-7, with a tentative D call TRBD2 (5 bases). The CDR3 consists of 14 residues. V lost 4 bases to trimming and J lost 2 bases, with 12 bases between them. Germline lookup yields CDR1 SNHLY and CDR2 FYNNEI.

The rearrangement joins TRBV27 to TRBJ2-7; 11 bases align to TRBD2. The CDR3 is 15 residues long. V gave up 6 bases and J gave up 3 bases; unmatched junction bases: 7. The V gene's germline CDR1 is MNHEY and CDR2 SMNVEV (reference sequence). The CDR3 sequence is CASRPDGLAGYEQYF. The CDR3 DNA follows: TGTGCCAGCAGACCCGACGGACTAGCGGGCTACGAGCAGTACTTC.

About this clone itself: In the same sample, other DNA sequences code for this CDR3. The V call is TRBV19, the J call TRBJ1-5, with TRBD1 matching 8 bases. This CDR3 has 15 amino acids. Germline CDR1 is LNHDA and CDR2 is SQIVND (reference sequence). J lost 2 bases, V lost 3 bases, and 3 bases had no gene match. The CDR3: CASSITGGGNQPQHF. The CDR3 bases are TGTGCCAGTAGTATTACAGGGGGAGGCAATCAGCCCCAGCATTTT.

V is TRBV6-5 and J is TRBJ1-1; no clear D. Between the trimmed V and J ends, which lost 4 bases and 0 bases, there was a span of 12 bases. The CDR3 is made up of 15 amino acids. Per the germline V gene, CDR1 is MNHEY and CDR2 is SVGAGI. In DNA, the CDR3 is TGTGCCAGCAGTTTCCTCGGGAGGATGAACACTGAAGCTTTCTTT. It translates to CASSFLGRMNTEAFF.

This chain joins TRBV28 and TRBJ1-5; 7 nucleotides agree with TRBD1. Trimming took 6 bases from V and 7 from J; bases not matched to a gene: 9. This CDR3 is 14 amino acids long. The germline CDR1 and CDR2 sequences are MDHEN and SYDVKM. CDR3 in DNA: TGTGCCAGCAGGAAACGACAGGGTCGGCAGCCCCAGCATTTT. This codes for CASRKRQGRQPQHF.

This chain joins TRBV19 and TRBJ2-4, with D possibly matching TRBD2 (6 bases). The length of the CDR3 is 14 residues. Trimming took off 1 base at V and 9 bases at J, with 13 bases between the two ends. The germline gives CDR1 LNHDA, CDR2 SQIVND (reference sequence). The CDR3 here is CASSIVIADSIQYF. The CDR3, as DNA: TGTGCCAGTAGTATAGTAATAGCGGATAGCATTCAGTACTTC.

This sequence joins TRBV28 and TRBJ2-7, with D unclear. Germline V gives CDR1 MDHEN, CDR2 SYDVKM. CDR3 length equals 11 residues. V shed 4 bases and J shed 5 bases, with 6 bases lying between them. The CDR3 sequence is CASSYNDEQYF. DNA for the CDR3: TGTGCCAGCAGTTATAATGACGAGCAGTACTTC.

CDR3 sequence reads: CASGTARANYGYTF. DNA for the CDR3: TGTGCCAGCGGGACAGCTCGAGCTAACTATGGCTACACCTTC. The chain employs TRBV2 and TRBJ1-2; 7 nucleotides match TRBD1. This CDR3 has 14 residues. V lost 8 bases, J lost 0 bases, and 6 bases stayed unmatched. Germline V CDR1 and CDR2: SNHLY, FYNNEI.

V gene TRBV13 combines with J gene TRBJ2-5; possibly TRBD2 for D (6 bases). The J call may be in error: the DNA end matches TRBJ2-7 better. This CDR3 contains 16 residues. The germline V gene has CDR1 PRHDT and CDR2 FYEKMQ (reference sequence). The CDR3 loop is CASTSQVPGTSYEQYF. The CDR3 nucleotides read TGTGCCAGCACCTCTCAGGTTCCGGGGACTTCCTACGAGCAGTACTTC.

V and J are TRBV9 and TRBJ1-4; no clear D. The CDR3 loop spans 15 amino acids. CDR1 is SGDLS and CDR2 is YYNGEE in the germline V gene. Trimming shortened V by 0 bases and J by 1 base, and 7 bases separated the two germline ends. CDR3 DNA sequence: TGTGCCAGCAGCGTAGTCGGTGTAACTAATGAAAAACTGTTTTTT. As protein: CASSVVGVTNEKLFF. The full variable domain, with the rest looked up from reference TRBV9 and TRBJ1-4, is DSGVTQTPKHLITATGQRVTLRCSPRSGDLSVYWYQQSLDQGLQFLIQYYNGEERAKGNILERFSAQQFPDLHSELNLSSLELGDSALYFCASSVVGVTNEKLFFGSGTQLSVL.

This chain joins TRBV7-2 and TRBJ1-5, with D unresolved. V was cut by 1 base and J by 3 bases, with 10 bases left in between. Germline V CDR1 and CDR2: SGHTA, FQGNSA. The CDR3 loop spans 15 amino acids. Written as DNA, the CDR3 is TGTGCCAGCAGCTTAGGGCAGACTTACAATCAGCCCCAGCATTTT. It codes for CASSLGQTYNQPQHF. The whole variable domain, filled in from reference TRBV7-2 and TRBJ1-5, reads GAGVSQSPSNKVTEKGKDVELRCDPISGHTALYWYRQSLGQGLEFLIYFQGNSAPDKSGLPSDRFSAERTGGSVSTLTIQRTQQEDSAVYLCASSLGQTYNQPQHFGDGTRLSIL.

This clone has just a few counts. The genes are TRBV7-9 and TRBJ1-1; 10 bases agree with TRBD1. The V segment lost 4 bases and the J segment 0 bases; nucleotides outside the gene matches: 8. The CDR3 totals 17 residues. Germline V CDR1 and CDR2: SEHNR, FQNEAQ (reference sequence). The CDR3 loop is CASSSPGTGAVNTEAFF. The DNA of the CDR3 is TGTGCCAGCAGCTCTCCCGGGACAGGGGCTGTGAACACTGAAGCTTTCTTT. Complete variable domain (other parts from reference TRBV7-9 and TRBJ1-1): DTGVSQNPRHKITKRGQNVTFRCDPISEHNRLYWYRQTLGQGPEFLTYFQNEAQLEKSRLLSDRFSAERPKGSFSTLEIQRTEQGDSAMYLCASSSPGTGAVNTEAFFGQGTRLTVV.

This clone was seen just once. The rearrangement links TRBV7-2 to TRBJ2-5; D is perhaps TRBD2 (7 bases). Germline CDR1 reads SGHTA; CDR2 reads FQGNSA. The CDR3 loop spans 17 amino acids. V shed 2 bases and J shed 7 bases, with 23 bases lying between them. CDR3: CASSLIGGTNLKGTQYF. The CDR3 bases are TGTGCCAGCAGCTTAATCGGGGGGACAAACCTCAAGGGGACCCAGTACTTC. Complete variable domain (other parts from reference TRBV7-2 and TRBJ2-5): GAGVSQSPSNKVTEKGKDVELRCDPISGHTALYWYRQSLGQGLEFLIYFQGNSAPDKSGLPSDRFSAERTGGSVSTLTIQRTQQEDSAVYLCASSLIGGTNLKGTQYFGPGTRLLVL.

This clone was observed a handful of times. The gene calls are TRBV19 and TRBJ2-2; a possible D gene is TRBD2 (7 bases). CDR3 length: 17 amino acids. Germline V lookup: CDR1 LNHDA, CDR2 SQIVND (reference sequence). The ends were cut back, 4 bases at V and 4 bases at J, with 19 bases in the middle. As DNA, the CDR3 is TGTGCCAGTAGTAGAACGACCAGGGGAGGGGGCACCGGGGAGCTGTTTTTT. Amino acid sequence: CASSRTTRGGGTGELFF.

This rearrangement joins TRBV7-2 to TRBJ2-7; 12 nucleotides line up with TRBD2. Germline V lookup: CDR1 SGHTA, CDR2 FQGNSA. With 4 bases clipped from V and 7 bases from J, the junction kept 8 bases outside the gene matches. The CDR3 spans 15 residues. This chain's CDR3 is CASSYGLAGPWEQYF. DNA for the CDR3: TGTGCCAGCAGCTACGGACTAGCGGGACCTTGGGAGCAGTACTTC.

The V call is TRBV7-8, the J call TRBJ1-4, with 8 bases lining up with TRBD1. CDR1 and CDR2 (germline): SGHVS, FQNEAQ. The CDR3 sequence is 18 residues long. J gave up 4 bases and V 5 bases, and 15 bases lay outside the gene matches. CDR3 bases: TGTGCCAGCAGCGACCGGACAGGGCTGGAGTGGGGTAATGAAAAACTGTTTTTT. Protein: CASSDRTGLEWGNEKLFF.

V is TRBV7-8 and J is TRBJ2-7; TRBD2 matches 14 bases. Germline values: CDR1 SGHVS, CDR2 FQNEAQ. This CDR3 is 15 amino acids long. V lost 4 bases and J lost 5; bases outside the gene matches: 4. Here the CDR3 DNA reads TGTGCCAGCAGCTCGGGACTAGCGGGAGCTGACGAGCAGTACTTC. It specifies CASSSGLAGADEQYF.

The chain links TRBV30 to TRBJ2-7, with 10 nucleotides matching TRBD2. V was clipped by 2 bases and J by 4 bases; unmatched bases: 11. The CDR3 sequence is 16 residues long. CDR1 and CDR2 from the germline V gene are GTSNPN and SVGIG (reference sequence). The CDR3 region has the DNA TGTGCCTGGAGTCTCTCTAGCGGGGGATTTAAGTACGAGCAGTACTTC. This sequence encodes CAWSLSSGGFKYEQYF.

The chain couples TRBV6-5 to TRBJ2-1; 7 bases map to TRBD1. Per germline, CDR1 MNHEY and CDR2 SVGAGI. V was clipped by 8 bases and J by 8 bases; unmatched bases: 12. The CDR3 contains 14 residues. CDR3 amino acids: CASAVDRWAHEQFF. In DNA form, the CDR3 reads TGTGCCAGCGCTGTGGACAGGTGGGCGCATGAGCAGTTCTTC.

In nucleotides, the CDR3 is TGCGCCAGCAGCGCTACTAGCGGGAGGATCAATGAGCAGTTCTTC. Translation gives CASSATSGRINEQFF. The chain combines TRBV10-2 with TRBJ2-1; 12 nucleotides agree with TRBD2. CDR1 is WSHSY, CDR2 SAAADI, per germline. Germline trimming cut 6 bases from V and 6 bases from J; bases unmatched to any gene: 6. CDR3 length: 15 residues.